This TCR beta chain was captured in a study of shared clonotypes between healthy human individuals. Libraries were prepared by immunoSEQ multiplex PCR; TCRdb keeps only in-frame clonotypes and omits some of them. This sample has hundreds of thousands of clones; roughly four fifths occur once, and the top ten carry around 12%. Looked up from germline, CDR1 is LNHDA and CDR2 is SQIVND (reference sequence). Trimming took off 5 bases at V and 1 base at J, with 8 bases between the two ends. The CDR3 runs to 13 residues. The specimen was PBMCs. The receptor comes from a woman aged 35 to 49 in good health. Some clones in this sample may be carry-over from other donors' samples. V gene TRBV19 combines with J gene TRBJ1-2; no clear D. CDR3 nucleotide sequence: TGTGCCAGTAGTGAACAGCTTAACTATGGCTACACCTTC. Its protein product is CASSEQLNYGYTF.